Here is one T cell receptor (beta chain) with its context. This clonotype occurred many times. The antigen it binds to is not known. Base qualities are not provided; no much larger clone lies one nucleotide away. Here V drops 1 base and J drops 6 bases, and the junction holds 12 bases not matched to any gene. Reading from cysteine to phenylalanine, the CDR3 counts 15 amino acids. CDR3 DNA is the only sequence kept; it has 45 bases, read in frame from the first base. The germline V gene (reference sequence) supplies CDR1 DFQATT and CDR2 SNEGSKA. The method behind the library was RT-PCR. Sequencing relied on an Illumina HiSeq 2500. TCRdb's own reprocessing of the public reads used fastp at Q25 and MiXCR and kept productive beta chains. Every distinct CDR3 protein forms one entry, paired with its most common genes and DNA. The sample has 500,000 to 550,000 distinct CDR3 sequences on record, around 25% of them singletons. Together, the top ten hold 2.5% to 3.5% of the sample.

This entry is derived from a study of response to subunit inactivated influenza vaccine (dated by TCRdb to between 2018 and 2020). Study-level background: Deep quantitative profiling of the T cell receptor repertoire was used in the study to follow responses to a trivalent subunit inactivated influenza vaccine.

On the study overall, not on this receptor specifically: According to the authors, only a limited number of new T cells may be recruited by each seasonal influenza vaccination.

These data are also associated with another study on T cells expressing NK-cell markers. As noted in the second study: TCR beta cDNA libraries were prepared using 5'RACE template switching, which introduced a universal primer site and unique molecular identifiers. TCR beta-chain repertoires were profiled in sorted CD3+CD56+NKG2C+, CD3+CD56+NKG2C- and CD3+CD56-NKG2C+ T-cell subsets from several donors. Seven of the eight sequenced donors were HCMV-seropositive and one was HCMV-seronegative. In several experiments an anti-gammadeltaTCR antibody was added to restrict sorting to alphabetaTCR-expressing T cells. In more than five donors, the dominant CD3+CD56+NKG2C+ clonotypes were found to rank among the top 10 CD8+ clonotypes and to make up roughly 1.0-8% of CD8+ T cells. Those dominant clonotypes were again the most abundant among CD3+CD56-NKG2C+ cells in several donors, at about 25-60.1%. It remained unclear whether the expanded NKG2C-expressing T cell clones were specific for HCMV antigens. The study sequenced eight donors, all healthy volunteers chosen at random: three men and five women. To determine HCMV serostatus, a commercial ELISA kit was used to detect HCMV-specific IgG in serum. Peripheral blood mononuclear cells were isolated from blood by Ficoll density gradient centrifugation. Magnetic immunoseparation with Miltenyi isolation kits was used to isolate CD4+ and CD8+ T cells from PBMC. Synthesis of cDNA was primed from the TCR beta constant segment and was followed by two consecutive PCR amplification steps. The libraries were sequenced on Illumina HiSeq 2000/2500, MiSeq or NextSeq, producing 2 x 150 bp reads. Reads were demultiplexed and grouped by UMI with MIGEC, and clonotypes were assembled and quantified with MiTCR. To exclude erroneous sequences, only TCR cDNA sequences supported by at least two reads were retained. The tcR package was used for downstream repertoire analysis, with clonotypes matched between fractions based on CDR3 nucleotide sequence plus V segment. Antigen specificity was annotated against VDJdb with VDJmatch, allowing one amino acid substitution in CDR3.

The rearranged segments are TRBV20-1 and TRBJ2-7; the junction holds 7 bases that match TRBD2. Sequences were derived from CD4+ T cells sorted from PBMCs, sampled 11 to 12 days after vaccination. The receptor was derived from a man between 45 and 60 years old who received an inactivated influenza vaccine. Donor details come from another sample of the same person, matched by shared clones. This receptor carries the CDR3 CSARGPTGGWTEQYF. The nucleotide sequence reads TGCAGTGCTAGAGGGCCGACGGGGGGATGGACCGAGCAGTACTTC.